The 5 T cell receptor beta chains presented below share a single source sample, sequenced in a study of identical twins. Via MiXCR, TCRdb re-called the 5' RACE reads, giving one row per CDR3 protein. The repertoire consists of approximately 600,000 distinct CDR3 sequences, with just over 7% occurring once and the leading ten covering 1.5% to 2%. These data also featured in a second study, about yellow fever vaccine responses in identical twins.

Source material: PBMCs. Receptors originate from a woman younger than 35 in good health.

There are a few counts of this clonotype. This chain uses TRBV7-9 with TRBJ1-5, with TRBD1 matching 8 bases. The germline V gene encodes CDR1 SEHNR and CDR2 FQNEAQ (reference sequence). With V trimmed by 3 bases and J by 9 bases, 1 base remained unmatched. The CDR3 runs to 12 residues. CDR3 coding DNA: TGTGCCAGCAGCTTCGACAGGGGGCCCCAGCATTTT. Protein: CASSFDRGPQHF.

This chain links TRBV6-5 with TRBJ2-5; TRBD1 matches at 8 bases. CDR1 is MNHEY and CDR2 is SVGAGI in the germline V gene. V lost 0 bases to trimming and J lost 5 bases; unmatched junction nucleotides: 8. CDR3 size: 16 residues. The CDR3 region is CASSYSADRDWETQYF. CDR3 bases: TGTGCCAGCAGTTACTCAGCGGACAGGGATTGGGAGACCCAGTACTTC.

The table lists this clonotype with many counts. CDR3 DNA sequence: TGTGCCAGCATTGACGGGGTCCTAATGGATACGCAGTATTTT. Protein product: CASIDGVLMDTQYF. This sequence joins TRBV28 and TRBJ2-3; possibly TRBD2 for D (5 bases). The CDR3 length is 14 residues. Trimming shortened V by 7 bases and J by 6 bases, and 17 bases separated the two germline ends. Per germline, CDR1 MDHEN and CDR2 SYDVKM.

This clonotype came up many times. This chain connects TRBV28 to TRBJ2-7; TRBD2 matches 11 bases. CDR3 length: 17 amino acids. Trimming removed 6 bases from V and 2 bases from J; junction bases left unmatched: 12. In germline, CDR1 is MDHEN, CDR2 SYDVKM. CDR3 coding DNA: TGTGCCAGCAGACCCCTGGACGGGACTAGCGGAACCTACGAGCAGTACTTC. As protein: CASRPLDGTSGTYEQYF.

This clonotype was observed a handful of times. The genes are TRBV28 and TRBJ2-3; D unresolved. V lost 7 bases to trimming and J lost 2 bases, with 13 bases between them. The CDR3 runs to 14 residues. Germline lookup yields CDR1 MDHEN and CDR2 SYDVKM. CDR3 DNA sequence: TGTGCCAGCAACGCGGTAGAAGACACAGATACGCAGTATTTT. This translates into CASNAVEDTDTQYF.